The present entry profiles one T cell receptor beta chain with its context. The CDR3 has 14 amino acids. Treatment: preoperative locoregional IRX-2 cytokine immunotherapy. Patients received preoperative, locoregional IRX-2 cytokine immunotherapy in a phase Ib study. Sequencing used immunoSEQ multiplex PCR; TCRdb keeps in-frame clones, though not all of them. The data contain 30,000 to 35,000 clones, around 86% of them singletons. The data derive from a study of preoperative IRX-2 immunotherapy in early breast cancer. The receptor was isolated from a human donor with breast cancer. The J gene is TRBJ1-1, the V gene TRBV1; the table's TRBD1 call for D was not verified on the DNA. TRBV1 is a listed pseudogene. The input for sequencing was lymph node tissue, taken from a patient treated with IRX-2 immunotherapy. The chain's CDR3 is CASSQATGETEAFF. The CDR3 DNA follows: TGCGCCAGCAGCCAAGCCACAGGGGAAACTGAAGCTTTCTTT.